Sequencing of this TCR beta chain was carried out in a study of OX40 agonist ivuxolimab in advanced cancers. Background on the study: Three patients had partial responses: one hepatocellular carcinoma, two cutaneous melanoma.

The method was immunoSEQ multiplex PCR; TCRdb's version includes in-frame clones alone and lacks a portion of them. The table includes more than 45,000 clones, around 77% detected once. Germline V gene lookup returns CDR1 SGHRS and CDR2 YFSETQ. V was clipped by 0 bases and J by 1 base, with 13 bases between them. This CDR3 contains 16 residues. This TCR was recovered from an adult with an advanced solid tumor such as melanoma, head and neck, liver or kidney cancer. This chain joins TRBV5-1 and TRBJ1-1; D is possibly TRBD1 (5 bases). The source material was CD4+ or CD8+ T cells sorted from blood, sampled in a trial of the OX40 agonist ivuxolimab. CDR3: CASSLASGPGNTEAFF. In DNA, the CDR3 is TGCGCCAGCAGCTTGGCCTCGGGGCCCGGGAACACTGAAGCTTTCTTT.